This passage covers 30 T cell receptor beta chains from one sample sequenced in a study of PD-1 blockade in classical Hodgkin lymphoma. Each and every patient relapsed after autologous stem cell transplantation, and patients got differing brentuximab vedotin exposure. Using immunoSEQ multiplex PCR, the repertoire was profiled, and TCRdb retains in-frame clones only, with some absent. Among tens of thousands of clones, roughly 78% were seen once, and the ten largest hold 13%. Sequencing used peripheral blood mononuclear cells (PBMCs), obtained at baseline. All receptors come from a human donor with classical Hodgkin lymphoma.

The V call is TRBV7-2, the J call TRBJ2-1; no clear D. The V and J ends lost 6 bases and 6 bases respectively, with 18 bases between them. Per germline, CDR1 SGHTA and CDR2 FQGNSA. The CDR3 is 15 residues long. The CDR3 nucleotides are TGTGCCAGCAGTGCCCAACACGGGCTAGGCAATGAGCAGTTCTTC. This encodes CASSAQHGLGNEQFF. The variable domain in full, with the rest retrieved from reference TRBV7-2 and TRBJ2-1, is GAGVSQSPSNKVTEKGKDVELRCDPISGHTALYWYRQSLGQGLEFLIYFQGNSAPDKSGLPSDRFSAERTGGSVSTLTIQRTQQEDSAVYLCASSAQHGLGNEQFFGPGTRLTVL.

V gene TRBV2 combines with J gene TRBJ1-6; D possibly corresponds to TRBD1 (6 bases). The CDR3 consists of 14 residues. Trimming pared 7 bases from V and 7 bases from J, leaving 14 bases between. Germline V CDR1 and CDR2: SNHLY, FYNNEI. The CDR3 DNA sequence: TGTGCCAGCATTAGAGAGGGGGTAAATTCACCCCTCCACTTT. This gives the protein CASIREGVNSPLHF.

The chain joins TRBV7-2 to TRBJ1-1, with D perhaps matching TRBD1 (5 bases). This CDR3 has 16 amino acids. V was pared by 2 bases and J by 5 bases, with 18 bases between. Germline lookup yields CDR1 SGHTA and CDR2 FQGNSA. CDR3 residues: CASSLRGEWETTEAFF. For the CDR3, the DNA is TGTGCCAGCAGCTTACGAGGGGAATGGGAGACTACTGAAGCTTTCTTT.

The J gene is TRBJ2-5, the V gene TRBV20-1, with a possible D match to TRBD1 (6 bases). V dropped 7 bases and J dropped 2 bases, with 8 bases sitting between them. The CDR3 has 11 amino acids. The germline V gene has CDR1 DFQATT and CDR2 SNEGSKA (reference sequence). The CDR3 DNA is TGCAGTGGGCAGGGGCAAGAGACCCAGTACTTC. The encoded protein is CSGQGQETQYF.

There are a few counts of this clone. The chain links TRBV5-1 to TRBJ2-7, with D unclear. Germline V gives CDR1 SGHRS, CDR2 YFSETQ. This CDR3 comprises 14 residues. The V and J ends lost 0 bases and 0 bases respectively, with 7 bases between them. CDR3 coding DNA: TGCGCCAGCAGCTTGGGCTGGGTCTCCTACGAGCAGTACTTC. Translated, it gives CASSLGWVSYEQYF.

V gene TRBV29-1 combines with J gene TRBJ2-5; tentatively, D is TRBD1 or TRBD2 (5 bases each). The germline V and J ends were trimmed by 5 bases and 5 bases, with 15 bases remaining between them. This CDR3 is 13 amino acids long. Germline values: CDR1 SQVTM, CDR2 ANQGSEA. The CDR3 is CSVYAHGTETQYF. The CDR3 DNA sequence: TGCAGCGTTTATGCCCACGGGACCGAGACCCAGTACTTC.

The J gene is TRBJ2-7, the V gene TRBV19; 8 bases match TRBD1. The CDR3 extends over 16 amino acids. Germline V CDR1 and CDR2: LNHDA, SQIVND (reference sequence). After removal of 4 bases from V and 1 base from J, the junction contained 9 bases not matched to a gene. The chain's CDR3 is CASSKGFGQGSYEQYF. The CDR3 DNA is TGTGCCAGTAGTAAAGGGTTTGGACAGGGTTCCTACGAGCAGTACTTC.

The chain uses TRBV4-3 and TRBJ2-1; D assignment may be TRBD1 or TRBD2 (5 bases each). V was trimmed by 3 bases and J by 7 bases, leaving 19 bases between them. The CDR3 is 16 amino acids. Looked up from germline, CDR1 is LGHNA and CDR2 is YSLEER. The CDR3 reads CASSQTVRDGTNEQFF. The DNA of the CDR3 is TGCGCCAGCAGCCAGACGGTAAGGGACGGAACAAATGAGCAGTTCTTC.

V and J are TRBV10-3 and TRBJ2-7; maybe TRBD2 (7 bases). The CDR3 totals 15 residues. Trimming removed 3 bases from V and 2 bases from J, with 14 bases in between. Germline CDR1 is ENHRY and CDR2 is SYGVKD. The CDR3 DNA is TGTGCCATCAGTGAAAGGAGGGGGGGGACCTACGAGCAGTACTTC. Amino acid sequence: CAISERRGGTYEQYF.

This clone was observed a handful of times. The chain employs TRBV10-3 and TRBJ1-2; TRBD1 matches at 7 bases. CDR1 and CDR2 from the germline V gene are ENHRY and SYGVKD. The CDR3 loop spans 15 amino acids. V lost 4 bases and J lost 1; bases outside the gene matches: 6. CDR3 nucleotides: TGTGCCATCAGTGGCACAGGGGATAGTAACTATGGCTACACCTTC. Amino acids: CAISGTGDSNYGYTF.

The gene calls are TRBV7-2 and TRBJ2-3; 10 positions match TRBD2. With 4 bases clipped from V and 9 bases from J, the junction kept 10 bases outside the gene matches. CDR1 is SGHTA and CDR2 is FQGNSA in the germline V gene. CDR3 length: 15 residues. The CDR3 loop reads CASSSGLAAKGTQYF. In nucleotides, the CDR3 is TGTGCCAGCAGCTCCGGACTAGCGGCAAAGGGGACGCAGTATTTT.

This chain links TRBV5-8 with TRBJ2-3, with D hard to call. Germline CDR1 reads SGHTS; CDR2 reads YDEGEE. The CDR3 covers 14 residues. V was clipped by 3 bases and J by 0 bases, with 8 bases between them. The CDR3 spells CASSSDRSTDTQYF. CDR3 nucleotides: TGTGCCAGCAGCTCGGACCGTAGCACAGATACGCAGTATTTT.

The chain uses TRBV5-5 and TRBJ1-2, with D uncertain. Germline CDR1 SGHKS, CDR2 YYEKEE (reference sequence). Trimming took off 2 bases at V and 4 bases at J, with 12 bases between the two ends. The CDR3 is 14 residues long. In DNA form, the CDR3 reads TGTGCCAGCAGCTTCTTCCGGGCCGCCTATGGCTACACCTTC. This sequence encodes CASSFFRAAYGYTF.

V usage is TRBV19 and J usage is TRBJ1-5; D is possibly TRBD1 (6 bases). The CDR3 sequence is 15 residues long. Deletions cut 1 base from V and 5 bases from J, with 12 bases between. Germline loops: CDR1 LNHDA, CDR2 SQIVND (reference sequence). The CDR3 sequence: CASSIGGAGDQPQHF. DNA of the CDR3: TGTGCCAGTAGTATAGGGGGGGCTGGGGATCAGCCCCAGCATTTT. The full variable domain, completed using reference TRBV19 and TRBJ1-5, is DGGITQSPKYLFRKEGQNVTLSCEQNLNHDAMYWYRQDPGQGLRLIYYSQIVNDFQKGDIAEGYSVSREKKESFPLTVTSAQKNPTAFYLCASSIGGAGDQPQHFGDGTRLSIL.

V gene TRBV7-2 combines with J gene TRBJ1-2, with D unresolved. Germline-derived CDR1 and CDR2 are SGHTA and FQGNSA. The germline V and J ends were trimmed by 4 bases and 6 bases, with 12 bases remaining between them. There are 13 residues in the CDR3. CDR3 loop: CASSSSWAHGYTF. The CDR3 nucleotides read TGTGCCAGCAGCTCAAGTTGGGCTCATGGCTACACCTTC.

The chain has TRBV5-6 and TRBJ2-3; possibly TRBD1 or TRBD2 for D (5 bases each). V gave up 1 base and J gave up 6 bases, with 18 bases separating them. CDR3 length: 16 amino acids. Germline V gene lookup returns CDR1 SGHDT and CDR2 YYEEEE. DNA for the CDR3: TGTGCCAGCAGCTTGAACGGGGACCGCACCCTCGATACGCAGTATTTT. Its protein is CASSLNGDRTLDTQYF.

The V call is TRBV27, the J call TRBJ2-3; no clear D gene. The CDR3 totals 14 residues. Germline loops: CDR1 MNHEY, CDR2 SMNVEV (reference sequence). The germline V and J ends were trimmed by 5 bases and 1 base, with 10 bases remaining between them. The CDR3 sequence is CASSTRAGTDTQYF. CDR3 coding DNA: TGTGCCAGCAGTACCCGGGCCGGCACAGATACGCAGTATTTT.

J is TRBJ1-2 and V is TRBV6-5; 7 bases are a match to TRBD1. Per germline, CDR1 MNHEY and CDR2 SVGAGI. The CDR3 has 14 residues. J lost 10 bases, V lost 2 bases, and 10 bases had no gene match. CDR3 region: CASSYTDLQGPYTF. CDR3 in DNA: TGTGCCAGCAGTTACACCGACCTACAGGGGCCCTACACCTTC.

This clone was observed a few times. V and J are TRBV20-1 and TRBJ1-2; D not resolved. The CDR3 has 9 residues. The V and J ends lost 5 bases and 8 bases respectively, with 6 bases between them. Germline V CDR1 and CDR2: DFQATT, SNEGSKA (reference sequence). The CDR3 DNA sequence: TGCAGTGCTCCGGGAGGCTACACCTTC. It encodes CSAPGGYTF.

For this clone: Other DNA sequences within the sample encode an identical CDR3. The V and J genes are TRBV9 and TRBJ2-6; perhaps TRBD1 as D (6 bases). The CDR3 covers 16 residues. Looked up from germline, CDR1 is SGDLS and CDR2 is YYNGEE. V was trimmed by 0 bases and J by 4 bases, leaving 11 bases between them. CDR3: CASSVEQGWGANVLTF. The CDR3 DNA is TGTGCCAGCAGCGTAGAACAGGGTTGGGGGGCCAACGTCCTGACTTTC.

This chain uses TRBV7-9 with TRBJ1-4, with TRBD1 matching 10 bases. V lost 5 bases and J lost 8; bases outside the gene matches: 5. CDR1 and CDR2 (germline): SEHNR, FQNEAQ (reference sequence). The CDR3 loop spans 14 amino acids. CDR3 sequence (DNA): TGTGCCAGCAGCGGGGACAGGGGAAAGGAAAAACTGTTTTTT. It yields the protein CASSGDRGKEKLFF.

The genes are TRBV11-2 and TRBJ2-3; D is perhaps TRBD2 (6 bases). V was clipped by 0 bases and J by 2 bases, with 15 bases between them. Germline V gene data show CDR1 as SGHAT and CDR2 as FQNNGV. CDR3 size: 17 residues. The CDR3 sequence is CASSLDGRGLNTDTQYF. Here the CDR3 DNA reads TGTGCCAGCAGCTTAGATGGGCGGGGACTGAACACAGATACGCAGTATTTT.

J is TRBJ1-2 and V is TRBV6-1; unclear D gene. The CDR3 sequence is 14 residues long. Deletions cut 1 base from V and 6 bases from J, with 12 bases between. The germline V gene encodes CDR1 MNHNS and CDR2 SASEGT. In nucleotides, the CDR3 is TGTGCCAGCAGTGAAGGGCCGGGGAGTAATGGCTACACCTTC. Encoded protein: CASSEGPGSNGYTF.

This rearrangement joins TRBV5-1 to TRBJ2-7; unclear D gene. The length of the CDR3 is 15 residues. Germline-derived CDR1 and CDR2 are SGHRS and YFSETQ. Between the trimmed V and J ends, which lost 4 bases and 3 bases, there was a span of 17 bases. As DNA, the CDR3 is TGCGCCAGCAGCCTTAGCCTAAGTCCAGACTACGAGCAGTACTTC. Translated, it gives CASSLSLSPDYEQYF.

This chain joins TRBV4-1 and TRBJ2-3; 10 positions match TRBD2. The germline V gene has CDR1 MGHRA and CDR2 YSYEKL. The junction had 3 bases not matched to a gene; V was cut back by 5 bases and J by 4 bases. The CDR3 loop spans 14 amino acids. The CDR3 protein is CASSALAGADTQYF. CDR3 bases: TGCGCCAGCAGCGCCCTAGCGGGGGCAGATACGCAGTATTTT.

The V and J genes are TRBV4-1 and TRBJ2-7; TRBD2 agrees at 11 bases. V was clipped by 6 bases and J by 6 bases; unmatched bases: 16. The germline gives CDR1 MGHRA, CDR2 YSYEKL. This CDR3 is built from 17 residues. The CDR3, as DNA: TGCGCCAGCAGTCTCAAATCTTTGGGACTAGCGGACAGCGAGCAGTACTTC. This gives the protein CASSLKSLGLADSEQYF.

This sequence joins TRBV4-2 and TRBJ2-7; 7 bases fit TRBD2. CDR3 length: 15 amino acids. Trimming took 4 bases from V and 3 from J; bases not matched to a gene: 9. Germline values: CDR1 LGHNA, CDR2 YNFKEQ. This CDR3 is CASSPDRLAYYEQYF. The CDR3 DNA is TGTGCCAGCAGCCCTGACCGACTAGCATACTACGAGCAGTACTTC.

CDR3 region: CASSLRGRTGCYEQYF. The DNA of the CDR3 is TGTGCCAGCAGTTTAAGGGGACGGACAGGGTGCTACGAGCAGTACTTC. The J gene is TRBJ2-7, the V gene TRBV27; 8 bases line up with TRBD1. Germline CDR1 is MNHEY and CDR2 is SMNVEV (reference sequence). The CDR3 totals 16 residues. V shed 2 bases, J shed 3 bases, and the junction held 9 bases outside the gene matches.

The chain is built from TRBV2 and TRBJ2-2, with D possibly being TRBD2 (5 bases). Germline V gene sequence: CDR1 SNHLY, CDR2 FYNNEI. The CDR3 is made up of 14 amino acids. Trimming took 7 bases from V and 0 from J, leaving 9 bases between them. CDR3 residues: CASNRGTNTGELFF. The CDR3 region has the DNA TGTGCCAGCAATCGGGGAACGAACACCGGGGAGCTGTTTTTT.

The chain is built from TRBV5-1 and TRBJ1-2, with 8 bases identical to TRBD1. CDR1 is SGHRS, CDR2 YFSETQ, per germline. The CDR3 consists of 15 residues. With 0 bases clipped from V and 3 bases from J, the junction kept 4 bases outside the gene matches. The chain's CDR3 is CASSLGAGGDYGYTF. Written as DNA, the CDR3 is TGCGCCAGCAGCTTGGGGGCAGGGGGCGACTATGGCTACACCTTC.